These 3 T cell receptor beta chains were all obtained from the same sample, sequenced in a study of shared clonotypes between healthy human individuals. Measured with immunoSEQ multiplex PCR; TCRdb has only the in-frame clones, and not every one. The sample contains more than 150,000 clones, roughly 70% of which appear only once. Sequences were obtained from memory CD4+ T cells sorted from blood. Subset given: CD45RA-negative fraction. The source is a man aged 25 to 45 in good health.

Only a few counts were recorded for this clone. The sample has other DNA sequences that encode this CDR3 too. V and J are TRBV5-4 and TRBJ2-2, with 10 nucleotides matching TRBD2. Per the germline V gene, CDR1 is SGHNT and CDR2 is YYREEE (reference sequence). The V gene end was trimmed by 1 base and the J gene end by 5 bases; junction bases not matched to a gene: 8. The CDR3 sequence is 17 residues long. CDR3 sequence: CASSLYGLAVGTGELFF. The CDR3 bases are TGTGCCAGCAGCTTGTACGGACTAGCGGTGGGGACCGGGGAGCTGTTTTTT.

V gene TRBV9 combines with J gene TRBJ1-1, with D uncertain. CDR1 SGDLS and CDR2 YYNGEE come from the germline V gene. Trimming took 4 bases from V and 4 from J, leaving 17 bases between them. This CDR3 is 15 amino acids long. In DNA, the CDR3 is TGTGCCAGCAGCAGTAGGAGCGACCGGGGCACTGAAGCTTTCTTT. It yields the protein CASSSRSDRGTEAFF.

The chain carries TRBV18 and TRBJ1-1, with D perhaps TRBD1 (5 bases). Germline loops: CDR1 KGHSH, CDR2 LQKENI. The CDR3 is made up of 17 amino acids. Trimming removed 3 bases at V and 1 base at J, with 18 bases between. CDR3 nucleotide sequence: TGTGCCAGCTCACCTCCTCTGGGACGGCAACCGAACACTGAAGCTTTCTTT. Protein product: CASSPPLGRQPNTEAFF.